The entry below describes one TCR beta chain. This entry is derived from a study of control samples from healthy donors and cancer patients. Assay: immunoSEQ multiplex PCR; the TCRdb copy retains only in-frame clones and omits some. This sample has more than 65,000 clones; roughly 82% occur once, and the top ten carry approximately 16%. The TCR comes from a man aged 45-60 years in good health. Input material: blood.

The CDR3 coding sequence is TGTGCCAGCAGCCGGGGCTTACCAGATAGATCAGGGGAGCTGTTTTTT. It translates to CASSRGLPDRSGELFF. The chain combines TRBV14 with TRBJ2-2; D may be TRBD1 (5 bases). The CDR3 spans 16 residues. Germline lookup yields CDR1 SGHDN and CDR2 FVKESK. Trimming took 4 bases from V and 8 from J, leaving 20 bases between them.